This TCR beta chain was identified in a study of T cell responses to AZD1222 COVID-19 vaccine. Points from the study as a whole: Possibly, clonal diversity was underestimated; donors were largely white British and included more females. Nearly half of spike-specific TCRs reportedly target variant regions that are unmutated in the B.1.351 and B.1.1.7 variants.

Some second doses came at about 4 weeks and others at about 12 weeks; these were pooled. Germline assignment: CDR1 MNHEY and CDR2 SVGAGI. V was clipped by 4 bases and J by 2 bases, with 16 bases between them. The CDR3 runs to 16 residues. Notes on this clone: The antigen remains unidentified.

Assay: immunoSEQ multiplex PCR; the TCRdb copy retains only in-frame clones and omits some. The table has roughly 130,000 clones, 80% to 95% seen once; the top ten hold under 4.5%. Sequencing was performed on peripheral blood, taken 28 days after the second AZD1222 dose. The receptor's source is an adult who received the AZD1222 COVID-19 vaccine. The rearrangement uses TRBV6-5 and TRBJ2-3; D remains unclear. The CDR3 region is CASSSFPLVSTDTQYF. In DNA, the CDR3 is TGTGCCAGCAGTTCCTTTCCGTTAGTTTCCACAGATACGCAGTATTTT.